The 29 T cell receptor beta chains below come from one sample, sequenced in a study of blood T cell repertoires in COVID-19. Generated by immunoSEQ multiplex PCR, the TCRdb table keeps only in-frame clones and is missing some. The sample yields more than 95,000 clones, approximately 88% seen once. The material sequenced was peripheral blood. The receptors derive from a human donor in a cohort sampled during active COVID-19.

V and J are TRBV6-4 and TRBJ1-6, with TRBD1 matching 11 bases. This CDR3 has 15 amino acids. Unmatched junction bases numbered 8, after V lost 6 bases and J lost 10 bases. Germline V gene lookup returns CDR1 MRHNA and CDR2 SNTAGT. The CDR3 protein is CASRLRDRGISPLHF. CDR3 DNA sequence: TGTGCCAGCAGACTCCGGGACAGGGGGATCTCACCCCTCCACTTT.

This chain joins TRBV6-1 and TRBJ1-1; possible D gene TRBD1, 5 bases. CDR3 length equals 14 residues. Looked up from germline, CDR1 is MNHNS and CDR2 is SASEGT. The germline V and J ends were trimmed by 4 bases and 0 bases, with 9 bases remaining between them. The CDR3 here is CASSGGVMNTEAFF. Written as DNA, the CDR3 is TGTGCCAGCAGTGGGGGGGTCATGAACACTGAAGCTTTCTTT.

This CDR3 reads CASSPGRWETQYF. In DNA, the CDR3 is TGTGCCAGCAGCCCGGGTAGATGGGAGACCCAGTACTTC. This chain connects TRBV2 to TRBJ2-5; D gene ambiguous. There are 13 residues in the CDR3. Trimming removed 6 bases from V and 5 bases from J, with 13 bases in between. The germline gives CDR1 SNHLY, CDR2 FYNNEI.

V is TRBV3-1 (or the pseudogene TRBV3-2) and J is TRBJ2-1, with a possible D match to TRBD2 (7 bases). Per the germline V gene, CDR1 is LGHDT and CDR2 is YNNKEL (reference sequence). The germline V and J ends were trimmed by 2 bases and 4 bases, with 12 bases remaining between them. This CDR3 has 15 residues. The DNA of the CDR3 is TGTGCCAGCAGCCAAAGGCGGGGGCCGTACAATGAGCAGTTCTTC. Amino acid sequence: CASSQRRGPYNEQFF.

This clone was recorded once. CDR3 DNA: TGTGCCAGCAATGGCAGGGAGAACACTGAAGCTTTCTTT. Translated, it gives CASNGRENTEAFF. V usage is TRBV2 and J usage is TRBJ1-1; weak D call: TRBD1 (5 bases). Germline-derived CDR1 and CDR2 are SNHLY and FYNNEI. This CDR3 contains 13 residues. Trimming removed 7 bases from V and 1 base from J, with 10 bases in between. Drawing the rest from reference TRBV2 and TRBJ1-1, the complete variable domain is EPEVTQTPSHQVTQMGQEVILRCVPISNHLYFYWYRQILGQKVEFLVSFYNNEISEKSEIFDDQFSVERPDGSNFTLKIRSTKLEDSAMYFCASNGRENTEAFFGQGTRLTVV.

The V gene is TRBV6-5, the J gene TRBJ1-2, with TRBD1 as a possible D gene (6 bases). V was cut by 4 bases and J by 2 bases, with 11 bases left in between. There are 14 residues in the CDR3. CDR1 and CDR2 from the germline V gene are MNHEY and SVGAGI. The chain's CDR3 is CASSSLDRNYGYTF. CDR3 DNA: TGTGCCAGCAGTTCCCTCGACAGGAACTATGGCTACACCTTC.

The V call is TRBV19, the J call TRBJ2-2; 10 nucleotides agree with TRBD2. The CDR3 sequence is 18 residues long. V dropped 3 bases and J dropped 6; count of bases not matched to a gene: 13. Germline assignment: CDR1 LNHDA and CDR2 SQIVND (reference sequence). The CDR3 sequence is CASSMGAGPGLASGELFF. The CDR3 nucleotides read TGTGCCAGTAGTATGGGTGCAGGGCCGGGACTAGCGTCCGGGGAGCTGTTTTTT.

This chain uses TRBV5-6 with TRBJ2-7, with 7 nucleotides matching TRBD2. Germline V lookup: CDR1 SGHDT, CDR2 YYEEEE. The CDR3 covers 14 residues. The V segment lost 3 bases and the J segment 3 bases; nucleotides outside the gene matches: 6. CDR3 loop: CASSSRTRRYEQYF. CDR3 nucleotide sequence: TGTGCCAGCAGCTCTAGGACTAGGCGCTACGAGCAGTACTTC. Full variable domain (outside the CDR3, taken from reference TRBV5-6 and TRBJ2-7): DAGVTQSPTHLIKTRGQQVTLRCSPKSGHDTVSWYQQALGQGPQFIFQYYEEEERQRGNFPDRFSGHQFPNYSSELNVNALLLGDSALYLCASSSRTRRYEQYFGPGTRLTVT.

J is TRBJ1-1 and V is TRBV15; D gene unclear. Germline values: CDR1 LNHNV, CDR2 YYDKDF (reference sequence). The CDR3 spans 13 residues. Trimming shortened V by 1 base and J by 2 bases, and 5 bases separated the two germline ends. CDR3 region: CATSRAHNTEAFF. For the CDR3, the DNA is TGTGCCACCAGCAGAGCACACAACACTGAAGCTTTCTTT.

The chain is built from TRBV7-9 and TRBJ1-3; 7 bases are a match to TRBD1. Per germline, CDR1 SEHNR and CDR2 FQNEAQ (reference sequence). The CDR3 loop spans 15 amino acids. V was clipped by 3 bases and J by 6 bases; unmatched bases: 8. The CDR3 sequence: CASSFSEQGENTIYF. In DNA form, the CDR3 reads TGTGCCAGCAGCTTCTCCGAGCAGGGGGAAAACACCATATATTTT.

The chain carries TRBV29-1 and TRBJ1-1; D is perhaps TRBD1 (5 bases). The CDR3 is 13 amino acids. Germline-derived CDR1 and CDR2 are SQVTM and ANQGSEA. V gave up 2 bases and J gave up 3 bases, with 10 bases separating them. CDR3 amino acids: CSVEQGRDTEAFF. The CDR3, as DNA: TGCAGCGTTGAACAGGGAAGGGACACTGAAGCTTTCTTT.

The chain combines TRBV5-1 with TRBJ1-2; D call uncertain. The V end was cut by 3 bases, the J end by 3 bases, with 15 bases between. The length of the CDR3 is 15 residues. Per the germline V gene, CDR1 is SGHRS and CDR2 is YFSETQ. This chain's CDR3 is CASSSQRGGYYGYTF. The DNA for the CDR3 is TGCGCCAGCAGCTCACAACGCGGCGGATACTATGGCTACACCTTC.

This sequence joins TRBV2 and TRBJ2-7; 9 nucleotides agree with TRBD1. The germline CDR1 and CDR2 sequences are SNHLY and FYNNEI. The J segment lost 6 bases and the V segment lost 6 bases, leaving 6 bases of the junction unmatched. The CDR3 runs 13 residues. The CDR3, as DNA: TGTGCCAGCAGCCCGGGACAGGGTGGCGAGCAGTACTTC. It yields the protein CASSPGQGGEQYF.

The CDR3: CASSQVRGQGSEAFF. CDR3 DNA: TGTGCCAGCAGCCAAGTTAGAGGACAGGGCTCTGAAGCTTTCTTT. V gene TRBV14 combines with J gene TRBJ1-1; 8 nucleotides agree with TRBD1. Germline CDR1 and CDR2: SGHDN and FVKESK. The CDR3 runs to 15 residues. V shed 1 base, J shed 6 bases, and the junction held 7 bases outside the gene matches.

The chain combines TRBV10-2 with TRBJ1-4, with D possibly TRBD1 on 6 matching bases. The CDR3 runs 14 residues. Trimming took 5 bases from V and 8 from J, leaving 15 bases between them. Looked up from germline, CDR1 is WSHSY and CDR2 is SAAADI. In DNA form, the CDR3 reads TGCGCCAGCAGTCAACAGGGACGCGGAGAAAAACTGTTTTTT. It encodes CASSQQGRGEKLFF.

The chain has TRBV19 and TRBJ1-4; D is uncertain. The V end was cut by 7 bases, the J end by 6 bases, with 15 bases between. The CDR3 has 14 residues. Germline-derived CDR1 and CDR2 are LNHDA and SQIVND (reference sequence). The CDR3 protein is CASTLGSAYEKLFF. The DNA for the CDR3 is TGTGCCAGTACTCTCGGGAGTGCCTATGAAAAACTGTTTTTT.

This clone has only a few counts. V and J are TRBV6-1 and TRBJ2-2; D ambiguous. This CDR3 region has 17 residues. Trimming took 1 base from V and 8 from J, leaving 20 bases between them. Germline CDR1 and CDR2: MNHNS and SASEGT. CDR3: CASSEGPTRVTAGELFF. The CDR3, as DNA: TGTGCCAGCAGTGAAGGACCCACTCGGGTAACGGCGGGGGAGCTGTTTTTT.

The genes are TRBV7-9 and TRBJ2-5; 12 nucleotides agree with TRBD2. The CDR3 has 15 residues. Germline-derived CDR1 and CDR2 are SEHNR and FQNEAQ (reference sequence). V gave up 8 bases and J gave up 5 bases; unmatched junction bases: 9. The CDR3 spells CASGQTGTSGETQYF. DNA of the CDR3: TGTGCCAGCGGCCAAACCGGGACTAGCGGGGAGACCCAGTACTTC.

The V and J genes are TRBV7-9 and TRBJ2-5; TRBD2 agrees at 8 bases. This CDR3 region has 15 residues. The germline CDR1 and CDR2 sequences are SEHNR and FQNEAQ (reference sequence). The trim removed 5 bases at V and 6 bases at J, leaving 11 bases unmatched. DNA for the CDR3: TGTGCCAGCAGCCTACCACTAGCGGAGAGAAAGACCCAGTACTTC. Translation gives CASSLPLAERKTQYF.

CDR3 sequence (DNA): TGTGCCAGCAGCCCCCGACAGGGTGCCGGGGAGCTGTTTTTT. Translation: CASSPRQGAGELFF. The V call is TRBV7-9, the J call TRBJ2-2; 7 positions match TRBD1. V lost 5 bases and J lost 6; bases outside the gene matches: 6. Germline V lookup: CDR1 SEHNR, CDR2 FQNEAQ (reference sequence). The CDR3 sequence is 14 residues long.

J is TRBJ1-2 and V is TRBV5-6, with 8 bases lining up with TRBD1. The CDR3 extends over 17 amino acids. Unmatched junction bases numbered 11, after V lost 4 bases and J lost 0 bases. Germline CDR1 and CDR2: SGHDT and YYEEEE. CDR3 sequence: CASSGGFTGGSNYGYTF. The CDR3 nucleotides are TGTGCCAGCAGCGGAGGTTTTACAGGGGGATCTAACTATGGCTACACCTTC.

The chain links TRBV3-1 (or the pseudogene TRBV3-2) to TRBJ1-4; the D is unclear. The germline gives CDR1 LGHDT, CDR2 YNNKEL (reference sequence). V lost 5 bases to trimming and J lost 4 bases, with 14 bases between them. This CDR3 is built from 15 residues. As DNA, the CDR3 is TGTGCCAGCAGCGCGTCGTGGAGCGTTAATGAAAAACTGTTTTTT. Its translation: CASSASWSVNEKLFF.

CDR3: CATSTVLAGGETQYF. CDR3 DNA sequence: TGTGCCACCAGCACTGTCCTAGCGGGTGGTGAGACCCAGTACTTC. The V gene is TRBV15, the J gene TRBJ2-5; 8 positions agree with TRBD2. The germline V gene encodes CDR1 LNHNV and CDR2 YYDKDF (reference sequence). Trimming took 4 bases from V and 5 from J; bases not matched to a gene: 9. This CDR3 contains 15 residues.

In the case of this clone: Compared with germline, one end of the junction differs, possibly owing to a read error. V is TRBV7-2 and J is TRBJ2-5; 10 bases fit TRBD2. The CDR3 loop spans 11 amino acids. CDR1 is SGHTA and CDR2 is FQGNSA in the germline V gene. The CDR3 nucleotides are TGCGCAGCGGGGGGGGTTGAGACCCAGTACTTC. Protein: CAAGGVETQYF. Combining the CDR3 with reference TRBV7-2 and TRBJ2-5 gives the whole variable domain GAGVSQSPSNKVTEKGKDVELRCDPISGHTALYWYRQSLGQGLEFLIYFQGNSAPDKSGLPSDRFSAERTGGSVSTLTIQRTQQEDSAVYLCAAGGVETQYFGPGTRLLVL.

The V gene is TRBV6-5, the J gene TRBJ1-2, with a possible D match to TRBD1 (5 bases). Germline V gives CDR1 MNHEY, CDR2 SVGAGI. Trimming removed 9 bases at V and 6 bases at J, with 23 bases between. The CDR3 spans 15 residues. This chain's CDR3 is CASGASTTHIHGYTF. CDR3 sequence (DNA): TGTGCCAGTGGGGCCTCCACTACCCATATACATGGCTACACCTTC.

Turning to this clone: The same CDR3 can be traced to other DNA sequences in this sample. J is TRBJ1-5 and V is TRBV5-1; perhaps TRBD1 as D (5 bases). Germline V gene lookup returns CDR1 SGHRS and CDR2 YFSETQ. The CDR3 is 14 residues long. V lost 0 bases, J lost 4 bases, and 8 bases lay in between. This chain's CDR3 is CASSLVGGNQPQHF. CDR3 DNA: TGCGCCAGCAGCTTGGTGGGGGGTAATCAGCCCCAGCATTTT.

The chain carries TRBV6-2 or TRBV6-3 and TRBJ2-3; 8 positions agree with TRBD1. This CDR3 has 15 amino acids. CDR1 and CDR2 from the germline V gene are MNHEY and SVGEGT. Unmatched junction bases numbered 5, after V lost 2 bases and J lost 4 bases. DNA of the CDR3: TGTGCCAGCAGTTACGGCAGGGGGCGGGCAGATACGCAGTATTTT. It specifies CASSYGRGRADTQYF.

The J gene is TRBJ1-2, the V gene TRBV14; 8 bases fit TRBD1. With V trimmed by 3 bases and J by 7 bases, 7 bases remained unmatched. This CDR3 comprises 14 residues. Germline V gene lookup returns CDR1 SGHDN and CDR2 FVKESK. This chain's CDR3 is CASSHLTGVGGYTF. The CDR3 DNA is TGTGCCAGCAGCCACTTGACAGGGGTGGGTGGCTACACCTTC.

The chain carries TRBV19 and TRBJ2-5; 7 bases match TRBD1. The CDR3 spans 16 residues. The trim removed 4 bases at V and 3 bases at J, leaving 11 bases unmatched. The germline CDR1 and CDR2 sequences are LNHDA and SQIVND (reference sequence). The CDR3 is CASSTYLGQRKETQYF. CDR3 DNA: TGTGCCAGTAGTACTTATTTGGGACAGCGGAAAGAGACCCAGTACTTC.